This is a list of T cell receptor beta chains from one sample in a study of blood T cell repertoires in COVID-19. The data were produced by immunoSEQ multiplex PCR, yet TCRdb's version contains in-frame clones alone and is incomplete. The table shows about 480,000 clones, with about nine tenths occurring only once. Sequenced: PBMCs or T cells enriched from blood (not recorded which). All receptors come from a woman aged 60-70 years who had recovered from COVID-19. Each CDR3 is given with its conserved first and last residue. The D gene is left open where the match is weak. Clone size is shown for a subset of rows, as once, few, many or a class of expanded clone.

D	V	J	size	DNA	CDR3
-	TRBV2	TRBJ2-7	-	TGTGCCAGCAGTGAATCTCCCCTTACTAGCTCCTACGAGCAGTACTTC	CASSESPLTSSYEQYF
-	TRBV6-5	TRBJ1-1	few	TGTGCCAGCAGTTCCAGGGGATCGAACACTGAAGCTTTCTTT	CASSSRGSNTEAFF
-	TRBV3-1/TRBV3-2	TRBJ1-1	once	TGTGCCAGCAGCCAAGGAGGCGAAGCTTTCTTT	CASSQGGEAFF
-	TRBV27	TRBJ1-4	once	TGTGCCAGCAGTCCAGGGTTAGTTAATGAAAAACTGTTTTTT	CASSPGLVNEKLFF
TRBD2	TRBV7-8	TRBJ2-7	-	TGTGCCAGCAGCTCCCGTCCCGGGACTAGCGGGGGTTTCTCCTACGAGCAGTACTTC	CASSSRPGTSGGFSYEQYF
-	TRBV6-5	TRBJ1-1	-	TGTGCCAGCAGTTCCGCCCCGGGACAAAACACTGAAGCTTTCTTT	CASSSAPGQNTEAFF
TRBD1	TRBV29-1	TRBJ1-5	-	TGCAGCGTCCAACTGACAGGGGTCAATCAGCCCCAGCATTTT	CSVQLTGVNQPQHF
-	TRBV2	TRBJ1-3	-	TGTGCCAGCAGTGAGCAGGGGCAGGCTGGAAACACCATATATTTT	CASSEQGQAGNTIYF
TRBD1	TRBV29-1	TRBJ2-3	-	TGCAGCGGGGACAGGGTTAGAGATACGCAGTATTTT	CSGDRVRDTQYF
-	TRBV9	TRBJ2-3	-	TGTGCCAGCAGCGTAGCGACAGGCACAGATACGCAGTATTTT	CASSVATGTDTQYF
-	TRBV2	TRBJ2-1	-	TGTGCCAGCAGGGATGGGGGGGGCCCCTACAATGAGCAGTTCTTC	CASRDGGGPYNEQFF
TRBD1	TRBV4-1	TRBJ1-4	-	TGCGCCAGCAGCCTCCCGGACAGGAGTCGAGAAAAACTGTTTTTT	CASSLPDRSREKLFF
-	TRBV3-1/TRBV3-2	TRBJ2-5	-	TGTGCCAGCAGCCAGAGGAGTGACAGGCAAGAGACCCAGTACTTC	CASSQRSDRQETQYF
TRBD1	TRBV5-6	TRBJ2-5	-	TGTGCCAGCAGCAGGGGACAGCAAGAGACCCAGTACTTC	CASSRGQQETQYF
TRBD1	TRBV19	TRBJ2-4	-	TGTGCCAGTAGTACCTCTGGACAGGGCCCCAAAAACATTCAGTACTTC	CASSTSGQGPKNIQYF
-	TRBV18	TRBJ2-2	-	TGTGCCAGCTCACCACCATATCCAGGGGCGACCGGGGAGCTGTTTTTT	CASSPPYPGATGELFF
TRBD1	TRBV28	TRBJ2-7	-	TGTGCCAGCAGTTTCCCAGGGGGCGGGGTGAGGGGCTACGAGCAGTACTTC	CASSFPGGGVRGYEQYF
-	TRBV11-2	TRBJ1-6	-	TGTGCCAGCAGCTACTTCGGGGAGAGGCCCCTCCACTTT	CASSYFGERPLHF
-	TRBV10-3	TRBJ1-1	-	TGTGCCATCAGTGGGAGTGCCGCTGAAGCTTTCTTT	CAISGSAAEAFF
TRBD1	TRBV15	TRBJ2-2	-	TGTGCCACCAGCTCCTGGACAGGGAACACCGGGGAGCTGTTTTTT	CATSSWTGNTGELFF
-	TRBV28	TRBJ1-1	-	TGTGCCAGCAGTTTGGGGCGGGGGCCCACTGAAGCTTTCTTT	CASSLGRGPTEAFF
TRBD2	TRBV6-5	TRBJ2-5	-	TGTGCCAGCAGTCTAGCGGGGGGGCAAGAGACCCAGTACTTC	CASSLAGGQETQYF
-	TRBV19	TRBJ2-1	once	TGTGCCAGTAGTATAGAGGGGGGAGACTTAACCTACAATGAGCAGTTCTTC	CASSIEGGDLTYNEQFF
-	TRBV2	TRBJ1-2	-	TGTGCCAGCAGTGAAGGTGCAGGCTTGGGCTACTATGGCTACACCTTC	CASSEGAGLGYYGYTF